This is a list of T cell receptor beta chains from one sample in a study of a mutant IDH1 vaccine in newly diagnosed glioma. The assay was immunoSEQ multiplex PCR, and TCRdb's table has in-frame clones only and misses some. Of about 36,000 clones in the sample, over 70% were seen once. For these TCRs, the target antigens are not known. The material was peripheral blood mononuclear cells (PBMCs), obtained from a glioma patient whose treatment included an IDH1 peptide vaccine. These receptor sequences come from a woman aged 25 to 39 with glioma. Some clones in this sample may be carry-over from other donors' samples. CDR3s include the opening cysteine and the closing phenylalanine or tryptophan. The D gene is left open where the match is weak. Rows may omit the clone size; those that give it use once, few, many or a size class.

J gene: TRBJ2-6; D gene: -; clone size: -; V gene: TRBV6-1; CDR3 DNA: TGTGCCAGCAGGACGAACTCTGGGGCCAACGTCCTGACTTTC; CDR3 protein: CASRTNSGANVLTF
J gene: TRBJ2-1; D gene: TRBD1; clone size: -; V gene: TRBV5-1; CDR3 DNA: TGCGCCAGCAGCTTGGGTGAGGGACAGGGAACTGAGCAGTTCTTC; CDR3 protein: CASSLGEGQGTEQFF
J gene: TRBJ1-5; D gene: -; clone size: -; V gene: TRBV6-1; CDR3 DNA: TGTGCCAGCAGTGAATGGGGAGATCAGCCCCAGCATTTT; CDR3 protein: CASSEWGDQPQHF
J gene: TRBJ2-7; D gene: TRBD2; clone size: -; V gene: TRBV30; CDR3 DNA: TGTGCCTGGAGTGTAGCGGGAGGGACCGAGCAGTACTTC; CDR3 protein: CAWSVAGGTEQYF
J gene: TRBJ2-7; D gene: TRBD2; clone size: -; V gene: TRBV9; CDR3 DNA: TGTGCCAGCAGCGTAGGGACTAGCGGGAGGGGAAGCTCCTACGAGCAGTACTTC; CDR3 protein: CASSVGTSGRGSSYEQYF
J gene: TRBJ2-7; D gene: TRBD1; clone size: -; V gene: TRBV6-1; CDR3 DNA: TGTGCCAGCAGTGCAGATAGACAGGGCTACGAGCAGTACTTC; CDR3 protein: CASSADRQGYEQYF
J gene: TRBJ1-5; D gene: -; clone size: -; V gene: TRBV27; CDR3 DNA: TGTGCCAGCAGTCCGGTTTCGGGACAGCCCCAGCATTTT; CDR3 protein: CASSPVSGQPQHF
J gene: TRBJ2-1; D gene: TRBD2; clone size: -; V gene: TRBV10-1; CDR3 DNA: TGCGCCAGTTCGGGGGGGCCCCACAATGAGCAGTTCTTC; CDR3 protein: CASSGGPHNEQFF
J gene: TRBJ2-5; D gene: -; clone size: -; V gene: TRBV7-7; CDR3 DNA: TGTGCTAGCAGCCCCACAGGGATACAAGAGACCCAGTACTTC; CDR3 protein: CASSPTGIQETQYF
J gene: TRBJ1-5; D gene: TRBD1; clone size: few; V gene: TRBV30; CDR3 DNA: TGTGCCTGGAGTATTGGGCAGGGGGTAATCAATCAGCCCCAGCATTTT; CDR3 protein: CAWSIGQGVINQPQHF
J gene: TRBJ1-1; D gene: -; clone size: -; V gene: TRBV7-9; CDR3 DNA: TGTGCCAGCAGCTTCGGGGGGTACGGTACTGAAGCTTTCTTT; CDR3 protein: CASSFGGYGTEAFF
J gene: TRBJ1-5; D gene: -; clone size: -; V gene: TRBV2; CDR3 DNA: TGTGCCAGCAGTGAAAGGGGGGCCGGGACGAGGCATTTT; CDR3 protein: CASSERGAGTRHF
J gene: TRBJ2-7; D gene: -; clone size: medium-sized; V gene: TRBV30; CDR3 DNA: TGTGCCTGGAGCGGGGGCGAGCAGTACTTC; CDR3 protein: CAWSGGEQYF
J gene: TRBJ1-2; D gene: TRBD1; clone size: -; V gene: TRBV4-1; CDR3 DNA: TGCGCCAGCAGACCGACCGGACAGGGAAGTATCTATGGCTACACCTTC; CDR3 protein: CASRPTGQGSIYGYTF
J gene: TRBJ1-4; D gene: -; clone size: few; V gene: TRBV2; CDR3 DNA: TGTGCCAGCAGACTCGAGGGGACTAATGAAAAACTGTTTTTT; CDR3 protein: CASRLEGTNEKLFF